These 13 T cell receptor beta chains were sequenced from one sample in a study of blood T cell repertoires in COVID-19. Data came from immunoSEQ multiplex PCR; TCRdb stores just in-frame clones and leaves some out. The data contain a few hundred thousand clones, 88% of them singletons. Sequencing was carried out using peripheral blood. The receptors were sampled from a woman aged 40 to 50 who had recovered from COVID-19.

The V call is TRBV20-1, the J call TRBJ2-7; D not resolved. The CDR3 consists of 11 residues. In germline, CDR1 is DFQATT, CDR2 SNEGSKA (reference sequence). The V end lost 0 bases, the J end lost 5 bases, and 5 bases lay between the germline ends. The CDR3 region is CSARDPDEQYF. The CDR3 bases are TGCAGTGCTAGAGATCCGGACGAGCAGTACTTC.

There are a few counts of this clone. The rearrangement joins TRBV27 to TRBJ2-5, with 9 bases lining up with TRBD1. V trimming: 6 bases; J trimming: 5 bases; junction bases outside the gene matches: 1. This CDR3 contains 12 residues. Germline CDR1 and CDR2: MNHEY and SMNVEV (reference sequence). In DNA, the CDR3 is TGTGCCAGCAGGACAGGGGGGGAGACCCAGTACTTC. It encodes CASRTGGETQYF.

V is TRBV4-3 and J is TRBJ2-4; D is ambiguous. The V end was cut by 3 bases, the J end by 0 bases, with 6 bases between. The CDR3 length is 14 residues. Germline V gene lookup returns CDR1 LGHNA and CDR2 YSLEER. The CDR3 loop reads CASSQRLAKNIQYF. The CDR3 DNA is TGCGCCAGCAGCCAGCGGTTAGCCAAAAACATTCAGTACTTC.

The V call is TRBV12-3 or TRBV12-4, the J call TRBJ2-5, with D possibly matching TRBD1 (6 bases). The CDR3 spans 13 residues. Trimming removed 6 bases at V and 5 bases at J, with 13 bases between. This chain's CDR3 is CASSNRVRETQYF. DNA of the CDR3: TGTGCCAGCAGCAACAGGGTTCGGGAGACCCAGTACTTC.

The V gene is TRBV7-2, the J gene TRBJ1-1; 7 bases agree with TRBD1. V lost 0 bases, J lost 6 bases, and 10 bases stayed unmatched. This CDR3 comprises 16 residues. Per germline, CDR1 SGHTA and CDR2 FQGNSA. CDR3 sequence reads: CASSLARGRGVPEAFF. The CDR3 nucleotides read TGTGCCAGCAGCTTAGCGCGGGGCAGGGGGGTCCCTGAAGCTTTCTTT.

The CDR3 DNA is TGTGCCAGCAGCCGGGGGGGGCGTGAAGCTTTCTTT. It is translated as CASSRGGREAFF. J is TRBJ1-1 and V is TRBV7-8, with D possibly matching TRBD1 (6 bases). Germline V gene lookup returns CDR1 SGHVS and CDR2 FQNEAQ. The CDR3 contains 12 residues. Between the trimmed V and J ends, which lost 5 bases and 7 bases, there was a span of 11 bases.

This chain joins TRBV7-2 and TRBJ2-2; 16 bases map to TRBD2. Trimming at V came to 5 bases and at J to 6 bases, leaving 3 bases not matched to a gene. Looked up from germline, CDR1 is SGHTA and CDR2 is FQGNSA. The CDR3 extends over 16 amino acids. The CDR3 spells CASSRGLAGGPGELFF. The CDR3 DNA is TGTGCCAGCAGCAGGGGACTAGCGGGAGGGCCCGGGGAGCTGTTTTTT.

The V and J genes are TRBV20-1 and TRBJ2-4, with D hard to call. Germline CDR1 DFQATT, CDR2 SNEGSKA (reference sequence). The CDR3 extends over 9 amino acids. Trimming took off 5 bases at V and 15 bases at J, with 11 bases between the two ends. The CDR3 loop reads CSALGETYF. CDR3 DNA: TGCAGTGCTCTAGGCGAGACGTACTTC.

The chain is built from TRBV24-1 and TRBJ1-2; 7 bases map to TRBD1. Trimming at V came to 3 bases and at J to 4 bases, leaving 7 bases not matched to a gene. The germline gives CDR1 KGHDR, CDR2 SFDVKD. CDR3 length equals 15 residues. Here the CDR3 DNA reads TGTGCCACCAGTGATCCACAGGGGTATCCCTATGGCTACACCTTC. As protein: CATSDPQGYPYGYTF.

The chain employs TRBV19 and TRBJ1-1; D unresolved. Germline CDR1 and CDR2: LNHDA and SQIVND (reference sequence). The V and J ends lost 1 base and 0 bases respectively, with 9 bases between them. The CDR3 has 15 amino acids. The CDR3 coding sequence is TGTGCCAGTAGTATAGGGAGTGGTCTGAACACTGAAGCTTTCTTT. It specifies CASSIGSGLNTEAFF.

The chain employs TRBV7-6 and TRBJ1-2; D possibly corresponds to TRBD1 (5 bases). The CDR3 length is 15 residues. Germline V lookup: CDR1 SGHVS, CDR2 FNYEAQ. V was pared by 3 bases and J by 4 bases, with 15 bases between. The CDR3 here is CASSFGGGGRYGYTF. The CDR3 DNA follows: TGTGCCAGCAGCTTTGGCGGGGGAGGACGCTATGGCTACACCTTC.

The chain uses TRBV18 and TRBJ2-1; D may be TRBD2 (5 bases). The CDR3 sequence is 16 residues long. Trimming pared 3 bases from V and 6 bases from J, leaving 18 bases between. The germline V gene has CDR1 KGHSH and CDR2 LQKENI. In nucleotides, the CDR3 is TGTGCCAGCTCACCCTTCTCGGTGGGGAGTCTCAATGAGCAGTTCTTC. Translation: CASSPFSVGSLNEQFF.

The rearrangement links TRBV3-1 (or the pseudogene TRBV3-2) to TRBJ1-5; no firm D call. The CDR3 has 11 amino acids. Per germline, CDR1 LGHDT and CDR2 YNNKEL (reference sequence). With 8 bases removed from V and 8 bases from J, the gap between germline ends came to 10 bases. As DNA, the CDR3 is TGTGCCAGCCTAGCTTGGGAGCCCCAGCATTTT. Protein: CASLAWEPQHF.